This record covers a single T cell receptor beta chain. No antigen is known for it. The V end was cut by 3 bases, the J end by 6 bases, with 12 bases between. Per the germline V gene, CDR1 is SGHAT and CDR2 is FQNNGV. This CDR3 is built from 13 residues. Researchers reported that TCR beta cDNA libraries carried unique molecular identifiers. About 500,000 cDNA molecules were obtained per 1 to 10 million input T cells. MiXCR, run by TCRdb on the PCR reads, gives a single entry per CDR3 protein. The profile shows about 430,000 distinct CDR3 sequences, less than 40% of them singletons. This entry comes from a study of post-analysis software for immune sequencing data. Study context: Relapsing-remitting, secondary progressive and progressive-relapsing forms of multiple sclerosis all featured among disease courses. Study-wide points: When compared against controls, multiple sclerosis patients showed significantly lower normalized Chao1 diversity. Under F measure analysis, samples from one preparation batch co-clustered strongly. There were five TRBV segments more frequent in patients than controls, and TRBV5-6, TRBV5-1 and TRBV20-1 were among them.

The sequence came from a girl aged 2-9 years with multiple sclerosis. This chain joins TRBV11-2 and TRBJ2-7; D is undetermined. The sample taken for sequencing was blood. This CDR3 reads CASSFPPGIEQYF. The CDR3 nucleotides read TGTGCCAGCAGCTTTCCCCCGGGTATCGAGCAGTACTTC.